This TCR beta chain was recovered during a study of T cells expressing NK-cell markers (dated by TCRdb to 2019 to 2021). For the study in its entirety: Seven or eight donors provided sorted CD3+CD56+NKG2C+, CD3+CD56+NKG2C- and CD3+CD56-NKG2C+ T-cell subsets, whose TCR beta-chain repertoires were profiled. Among the eight sequenced donors, only one was HCMV-seronegative, while the other seven were HCMV-seropositive. Randomly selected healthy volunteers, three men and five women, were used as the eight sequenced donors. The libraries were sequenced on Illumina HiSeq 2000/2500, MiSeq or NextSeq, producing 2 x 150 bp reads.

A commercial ELISA kit detecting HCMV-specific IgG in serum was used to determine HCMV serostatus. Ficoll density gradient centrifugation was used to isolate peripheral blood mononuclear cells from blood. Points on this clonotype: No antigen is known for it.

Study-wide findings and limitations: Those dominant clonotypes were again the most abundant among CD3+CD56-NKG2C+ cells in a handful of donors, at about 25-65%. It remained unclear whether the expanded NKG2C-expressing T cell clones were specific for HCMV antigens. In a handful of donors, the dominant CD3+CD56+NKG2C+ clonotypes were among the top 10 CD8+ clonotypes and accounted for about 1.0-7.0% of CD8+ T cells.

The CDR3 measures 15 amino acids from cysteine to phenylalanine. No coding sequence is recorded. The germline V gene supplies CDR1 KGHSH and CDR2 LQKENI. The data were produced on an Illumina HiSeq 2000. 5'RACE template switching, by which a universal primer site and unique molecular identifiers were added, was used to make TCR beta cDNA libraries. cDNA synthesis was primed from the TCR beta constant segment and was followed by two successive PCR amplification steps. In the authors' own workflow: Reads were demultiplexed and grouped by UMI with MIGEC, and clonotypes were assembled and quantified with MiTCR. To exclude erroneous sequences, only TCR cDNA sequences supported by at least two reads were retained. Downstream repertoire analysis used the tcR package, and clonotypes were matched across fractions by CDR3 nucleotide sequence plus V segment. Antigen specificity was annotated against VDJdb with VDJmatch, allowing one amino acid substitution in CDR3. Following TCRdb reprocessing, every CDR3 protein sequence forms one entry, and DNA is not provided. The V and J calls and clone size are TCRdb's, not the authors'. The sample table holds some 340,000 distinct CDR3 sequences. Of the sample, 5% to 5.5% is held by the ten largest clones.

Sequenced: blood T cells: a sorted CD56 or NKG2C T cell subset, CD4+ or CD8+ T cells, or bulk PBMC T cells (not recorded which). The TCR sequence derives from a man aged 18 to 69 in good health. The receptor chain draws on TRBV18 and TRBJ1-1; without DNA, the TCRdb call of TRBD1 cannot be checked. The CDR3 amino acid sequence is: CASSPLGRTNTEAFF.